These T cell receptor beta chains were read from a single sample in a study of breast tumors, draining lymph nodes, adjacent tissues. TCRdb redid the calling of the multiplex PCR reads with MiXCR, one entry per CDR3 protein. The repertoire has 55,000 to 75,000 distinct CDR3 sequences, around two fifths of them found once; the top ten carry 8.4%. Sequencing input: breast tumor tissue. These receptors came from a female donor with breast cancer. Some clones in this sample may be carry-over from other donors' samples. Both conserved end residues are part of each CDR3. D genes are given only for firm matches. Only some rows state a clone size, as once, few, many or a class for expanded clones.

abundance | d_gene | j_gene | v_gene | CDR3nt | CDR3aa
- | - | TRBJ1-3 | TRBV12-3/TRBV12-4 | TGTGCCAGCAGCTTCGAAGCGTCCTTCTCTGGAAACACCATATACTTT | CASSFEASFSGNTIYF
once | TRBD2 | TRBJ2-7 | TRBV7-2 | TGTGCCAGCAGCTTAGTCGCGACTAGCGGGAGTGCCTACGAGCAGTACTTC | CASSLVATSGSAYEQYF
many | TRBD1 | TRBJ2-7 | TRBV7-9 | TGTGCCAGCAGCCCTGGGACAGGGAGGGGGGACTACGAGCAGTACTTC | CASSPGTGRGDYEQYF
once | TRBD1 | TRBJ2-5 | TRBV9 | TGTGCCAGCAGCGGGGGACAGGGAGGGGAGACCCAGTACTTC | CASSGGQGGETQYF
many | - | TRBJ2-1 | TRBV5-1 | TGCGCCAGCAGCCTGGGGACAACGCCAAATGAGCAGTTCTTC | CASSLGTTPNEQFF
- | TRBD1 | TRBJ2-5 | TRBV9 | TGTGCCAGCAGCGGAGGGTACAGGGGGGAGACCCAAGAGACCCAGTACTTC | CASSGGYRGETQETQYF
many | - | TRBJ2-3 | TRBV18 | TGTGCCAGCTCACCCTCGGCAGGGGCGGGAGCCACAGATACGCAGTATTTT | CASSPSAGAGATDTQYF
- | TRBD1 | TRBJ2-1 | TRBV7-3 | TGTGCCAGCAGCCCCCGACAGGGTCGTTACAATGAGCGGCTCTTC | CASSPRQGRYNERLF
- | - | TRBJ2-7 | TRBV10-3 | TGTGCCATCAGTGAGCGGGAGAGATACTACGAGCAGTACTTC | CAISERERYYEQYF
many | TRBD1 | TRBJ1-3 | TRBV9 | TGTGCCAGCAGCGTAGCGACAGGGGAGGGAAACACCATATATTTT | CASSVATGEGNTIYF
many | - | TRBJ1-6 | TRBV19 | TGTGCCAGTAGGCGGGACATGGATAATTCACCCCTCCACTTT | CASRRDMDNSPLHF
many | - | TRBJ2-7 | TRBV6-5 | TGTGCCAGCAGTTATTGGCGGAGCAACTACGAGCAGTACTTC | CASSYWRSNYEQYF
- | TRBD1 | TRBJ1-4 | TRBV7-8 | TGTGCCAGCGGGCAGCAGGACAGGGCCTATGAAAAACTGTTTTTT | CASGQQDRAYEKLFF
- | - | TRBJ2-4 | TRBV30 | TGTGCCTGGAGTGTTTCGGGAGTGTTGAACATTCAGTACTTC | CAWSVSGVLNIQYF
many | - | TRBJ2-1 | TRBV4-1 | TGCGCCAGCAGCCTAAGCCGGGACTCTAACAATGAGCAGTTCTTC | CASSLSRDSNNEQFF
many | TRBD1 | TRBJ2-5 | TRBV9 | TGTGCCAGCAGCGATGGACAGGGGCGAGAGACCCAGTACTTC | CASSDGQGRETQYF